Following are 15 T cell receptor beta chains from one sample sequenced in a study of blood T cell repertoires in COVID-19. Here immunoSEQ multiplex PCR was the method, and the copy in TCRdb shows in-frame clones only, minus some. The repertoire holds some 39,000 clones, with 76% as singletons. Sequencing was carried out using peripheral blood. The receptor set was obtained from an elderly man with acute or convalescent COVID-19.

The chain combines TRBV6-5 with TRBJ1-6; D not resolved. V was clipped by 6 bases and J by 4 bases, with 4 bases between them. Per germline, CDR1 MNHEY and CDR2 SVGAGI. This CDR3 region has 12 residues. The CDR3 DNA reads as TGTGCCAGCAGGTCTTATAATTCACCCCTCCACTTT. Translation: CASRSYNSPLHF.

CDR3 sequence (DNA): TGTGCCAGCACCAAAGACACGTACCAAGAGACCCAGTACTTC. It codes for CASTKDTYQETQYF. The chain has TRBV6-5 and TRBJ2-5; unclear D gene. V was cut by 7 bases and J by 0 bases, with 12 bases left in between. CDR1 MNHEY and CDR2 SVGAGI come from the germline V gene. CDR3 size: 14 residues.

The chain has TRBV2 and TRBJ1-2, with TRBD1 identical over 7 bases. The CDR3 sequence is 15 residues long. Germline lookup yields CDR1 SNHLY and CDR2 FYNNEI. Trimming cost V 6 bases and J 1 base; bases outside gene matches: 8. The CDR3 DNA is TGTGCCAGCAGAGTAGACAGGGCAAATAACTATGGCTACACCTTC. Translated, it gives CASRVDRANNYGYTF.

This clone was picked up a small number of times. DNA of the CDR3: TGTGCCAGCTCAACAACGACTAGCCGTGGTTCGAACATTCAGTACTTC. Translating gives CASSTTTSRGSNIQYF. The rearrangement uses TRBV18 and TRBJ2-4; TRBD2 aligns across 7 bases. In germline, CDR1 is KGHSH, CDR2 LQKENI. The V and J ends lost 5 bases and 7 bases, in that order; junction bases with no gene match: 14. This CDR3 is built from 16 residues.

The chain carries TRBV6-5 and TRBJ2-1; TRBD2 aligns across 11 bases. From germline, CDR1 is MNHEY and CDR2 SVGAGI. Germline trimming cut 2 bases from V and 2 bases from J; bases unmatched to any gene: 2. CDR3 size: 16 residues. DNA for the CDR3: TGTGCCAGCAGTTACCCACTAGCGGGAGCCTACAATGAGCAGTTCTTC. This translates into CASSYPLAGAYNEQFF.

The chain recombines TRBV12-3 or TRBV12-4 with TRBJ1-6, with TRBD1 identical over 10 bases. Trimming took 4 bases from V and 10 from J; bases not matched to a gene: 1. The CDR3 is 13 residues long. The CDR3 spells CASSSGQGSPLHF. DNA of the CDR3: TGTGCCAGCAGTTCGGGACAGGGGTCACCCCTCCACTTT.

DNA for the CDR3: TGTGCCAGCAGTGAAGGGACAAGAGCCTACGAGCAGTACTTC. It translates to CASSEGTRAYEQYF. The chain links TRBV2 to TRBJ2-7; possible D gene TRBD1, 5 bases. This CDR3 spans 14 amino acids. V was cut by 1 base and J by 2 bases, with 9 bases left in between. Germline values: CDR1 SNHLY, CDR2 FYNNEI.

V and J are TRBV5-4 and TRBJ2-2; the D is unclear. Per germline, CDR1 SGHNT and CDR2 YYREEE (reference sequence). This CDR3 is built from 12 residues. Trimming removed 4 bases from V and 7 bases from J, with 8 bases in between. The CDR3: CASSGQDGELFF. CDR3 DNA: TGTGCCAGCAGCGGCCAGGACGGGGAGCTGTTTTTT.

This clone appeared a few times. J is TRBJ1-2 and V is TRBV7-3; 9 nucleotides line up with TRBD1. The CDR3 spans 16 residues. V shed 5 bases, J shed 8 bases, and the junction held 15 bases outside the gene matches. In germline, CDR1 is SGHTA, CDR2 FQGTGA. As DNA, the CDR3 is TGTGCCAGCAGCGAAAAATCCCCGGGACAGGGTAGCGGCTACACCTTC. Its translation is CASSEKSPGQGSGYTF.

The chain links TRBV10-2 to TRBJ2-7; TRBD1 is a possible D gene (6 bases). Trimming shortened V by 6 bases and J by 2 bases, and 11 bases separated the two germline ends. This CDR3 spans 13 amino acids. CDR1 and CDR2 from the germline V gene are WSHSY and SAAADI. CDR3 sequence: CASRGDNAYEQYF. The CDR3 DNA is TGCGCCAGCAGGGGGGACAATGCCTACGAGCAGTACTTC.

The chain links TRBV5-4 to TRBJ1-1, with 7 bases aligning to TRBD1. CDR3 size: 12 residues. With V trimmed by 1 base and J by 8 bases, 2 bases remained unmatched. Per germline, CDR1 SGHNT and CDR2 YYREEE (reference sequence). The CDR3 is CASSLRQGEAFF. The CDR3 DNA follows: TGTGCCAGCAGCTTGAGACAGGGCGAAGCTTTCTTT.

This chain connects TRBV7-3 to TRBJ2-3; the D gene is possibly TRBD2 (6 bases). Germline CDR1 and CDR2: SGHTA and FQGTGA. The CDR3 is 13 residues long. Trimming stripped 5 bases from V and 11 bases from J, with 17 bases between. The CDR3 reads CASSPTRLEGQYF. The CDR3, as DNA: TGTGCCAGCAGCCCTACGAGACTAGAGGGGCAGTATTTT.

The V and J genes are TRBV4-1 and TRBJ2-3; 10 bases align to TRBD1. Germline CDR1 MGHRA, CDR2 YSYEKL. J lost 4 bases, V lost 4 bases, and 8 bases had no gene match. The CDR3 spans 16 residues. CDR3 bases: TGCGCCAGCAGCCCGTCGCCGGGACAGGGGCCAGATACGCAGTATTTT. Its translation is CASSPSPGQGPDTQYF.

The chain couples TRBV3-1 (or the pseudogene TRBV3-2) to TRBJ2-7; a possible D gene is TRBD2 (5 bases). CDR1 and CDR2 (germline): LGHDT, YNNKEL (reference sequence). Trimming left V 5 bases short and J 3 bases short, with 14 bases between. This CDR3 has 14 amino acids. The DNA of the CDR3 is TGTGCCAGCAGCGGAACTAGTTTTCTCTACGAGCAGTACTTC. The encoded protein is CASSGTSFLYEQYF.

The chain has TRBV5-1 and TRBJ2-2; 11 bases align to TRBD2. The V and J ends lost 3 bases and 0 bases, in that order; junction bases with no gene match: 7. The CDR3 contains 18 residues. In germline, CDR1 is SGHRS, CDR2 YFSETQ. The DNA of the CDR3 is TGCGCCAGCAGCTCTCCGCTTAGCGGGGGGGCGAACACCGGGGAGCTGTTTTTT. Translated: CASSSPLSGGANTGELFF.